The TCR beta chain described here comes from a study of cytomegalovirus exposure and HLA in healthy donors. Study details: From donors who were HLA-typed, an early data release held approximately 80 million unique TCRs.

This CDR3 spans 17 amino acids. CDR1 SNHLY and CDR2 FYNNEI come from the germline V gene. V was cut by 7 bases and J by 4 bases, with 24 bases left in between. Comments on this clone: Its antigen remains unknown.

PCR amplification relied on 60 Vbeta primers (plus 13 Jbeta primers). TCRdb keeps only in-frame clones here, not all; method: immunoSEQ multiplex PCR. The sample contains roughly 290,000 clones, 80% to 90% of which appear only once. Findings of the study overall: Common viral pathogens were later found to be apparently linked to several of the most significant clusters.

The receptor was derived from a woman aged 18-29 years in good health and CMV-seronegative. The V call is TRBV2, the J call TRBJ2-3, with D tentatively TRBD1 (6 bases). The sample comprised PBMCs. The CDR3 DNA reads as TGTGCCAGCAACTTATCGTGGGACACATTCGGCGCAGATACGCAGTATTTT. Amino acids: CASNLSWDTFGADTQYF. Complete variable domain (other parts from reference TRBV2 and TRBJ2-3): EPEVTQTPSHQVTQMGQEVILRCVPISNHLYFYWYRQILGQKVEFLVSFYNNEISEKSEIFDDQFSVERPDGSNFTLKIRSTKLEDSAMYFCASNLSWDTFGADTQYFGPGTRLTVL.